This TCR beta chain was sequenced in a study of beta chain features in type 1 diabetes. Findings of the study overall: Across patients, naive, central memory and Treg TCRB repertoires exhibited apparently greater similarity than was observed across healthy donors.

CDR3 length: 13 amino acids. V shed 0 bases and J shed 3 bases, with 5 bases lying between them. Germline CDR1 is SGHTA and CDR2 is FQGNSA. Sequenced material consisted of expressed TCRB transcripts (all of the isolated RNA was reverse transcribed). Deep immunoSEQ sequencing covered naive, central memory and regulatory T cell samples. This table comes from immunoSEQ multiplex PCR, and its TCRdb copy is limited to in-frame clones, with some not included. This sample has hundreds of thousands of clones, with 30% found just once. Of note for this clone: The target antigen is unknown.

Every donor had blood drawn once into heparin, around 0.12 L on average. In all sorted populations, purity surpassed 98%. The sequenced material came from naive CD4+ T cells from blood. This TCR was sampled from a man in his late teens or twenties in good health. The rearrangement joins TRBV7-2 to TRBJ2-5; D unclear. CDR3 nucleotide sequence: TGTGCCAGCAGCTTAGCAGGGAAAGAGACCCAGTACTTC. Its protein product is CASSLAGKETQYF.